Listed below are T cell receptor beta chains from one sample, sequenced in a study of CD8+ T cells in alopecia areata. TCRdb's table, derived via immunoSEQ multiplex PCR, lists solely in-frame clones and lacks some. The profile shows about 220,000 clones, under 60% of them singletons. The specimen comprised CD4+ T cells sorted from blood, sampled at week 4, from a patient treated with tofacitinib. The receptor source for this set is a human donor with alopecia areata. CDR3s include the opening cysteine and the closing phenylalanine or tryptophan. Each record gives: J gene, V gene, D gene, clone size, CDR3 protein, CDR3 DNA. A D gene is named only where the DNA matches it firmly. Clone size appears in some rows only: once, few, many, or a class for an expanded clone.

J gene: TRBJ2-7; V gene: TRBV9; D gene: NA; clone size: NA; CDR3 protein: CASSQSASSYEQYF; CDR3 DNA: TGTGCCAGCAGTCAGTCGGCAAGCTCCTACGAGCAGTACTTC
J gene: TRBJ1-1; V gene: TRBV2; D gene: NA; clone size: NA; CDR3 protein: CASSEGQRNTEAFF; CDR3 DNA: TGTGCCAGCAGTGAAGGACAGAGAAACACTGAAGCTTTCTTT
J gene: TRBJ2-5; V gene: TRBV10-3; D gene: NA; clone size: few; CDR3 protein: CAISERAPQETQYF; CDR3 DNA: TGTGCCATCAGTGAAAGGGCTCCTCAAGAGACCCAGTACTTC
J gene: TRBJ1-1; V gene: TRBV29-1; D gene: NA; clone size: NA; CDR3 protein: CSVIKQLNTEAFF; CDR3 DNA: TGCAGCGTTATCAAACAGTTGAACACTGAAGCTTTCTTT
J gene: TRBJ2-5; V gene: TRBV30; D gene: NA; clone size: NA; CDR3 protein: CAWEERGGETQYF; CDR3 DNA: TGTGCCTGGGAGGAGCGAGGGGGAGAGACCCAGTACTTC
J gene: TRBJ1-1; V gene: TRBV2; D gene: NA; clone size: few; CDR3 protein: CANERRMNTEAFF; CDR3 DNA: TGTGCCAACGAGAGGCGTATGAACACTGAAGCTTTCTTT
J gene: TRBJ1-2; V gene: TRBV5-5; D gene: NA; clone size: NA; CDR3 protein: CASSSGGERGYTF; CDR3 DNA: TGTGCCAGCAGCTCCGGTGGAGAGAGAGGCTACACCTTC
J gene: TRBJ2-7; V gene: TRBV19; D gene: NA; clone size: few; CDR3 protein: CASTKVGGSIYEQYF; CDR3 DNA: TGTGCCAGTACCAAGGTGGGGGGCTCGATCTACGAGCAGTACTTC
J gene: TRBJ1-6; V gene: TRBV27; D gene: NA; clone size: NA; CDR3 protein: CASSRQGISSPLHF; CDR3 DNA: TGTGCCAGCAGCCGCCAGGGGATATCGTCACCCCTCCACTTT
J gene: TRBJ2-1; V gene: TRBV7-2; D gene: NA; clone size: few; CDR3 protein: CASSLEFGRFNEQFF; CDR3 DNA: TGTGCCAGCAGCTTAGAATTCGGGAGATTCAATGAGCAGTTCTTC
J gene: TRBJ1-2; V gene: TRBV30; D gene: NA; clone size: NA; CDR3 protein: CAWTSGVQIYGYTF; CDR3 DNA: TGTGCCTGGACTTCGGGCGTACAAATCTATGGCTACACCTTC
J gene: TRBJ1-2; V gene: TRBV29-1; D gene: TRBD1; clone size: NA; CDR3 protein: CSVGETGYGYTF; CDR3 DNA: TGCAGCGTGGGCGAGACAGGGTATGGCTACACCTTC
J gene: TRBJ1-2; V gene: TRBV29-1; D gene: NA; clone size: NA; CDR3 protein: CSVEPHRASGYTF; CDR3 DNA: TGCAGCGTTGAACCCCACCGGGCCTCTGGCTACACCTTC
J gene: TRBJ2-5; V gene: TRBV15; D gene: TRBD1; clone size: NA; CDR3 protein: CATSRTGAGETQYF; CDR3 DNA: TGTGCCACCAGCAGGACAGGGGCGGGGGAGACCCAGTACTTC
J gene: TRBJ1-2; V gene: TRBV27; D gene: TRBD1; clone size: NA; CDR3 protein: CASSGRRQGRYGYTF; CDR3 DNA: TGTGCCAGCAGTGGACGACGACAGGGGCGTTATGGCTACACCTTC
J gene: TRBJ2-5; V gene: TRBV5-1; D gene: TRBD1; clone size: many; CDR3 protein: CASSLFIGRTGQETQYF; CDR3 DNA: TGCGCCAGCAGCTTGTTCATTGGTAGGACAGGACAAGAGACCCAGTACTTC
J gene: TRBJ2-7; V gene: TRBV5-1; D gene: TRBD2; clone size: NA; CDR3 protein: CASSLETSGYYEQYF; CDR3 DNA: TGCGCCAGCAGCTTGGAGACTAGCGGATACTACGAGCAGTACTTC
J gene: TRBJ2-7; V gene: TRBV4-1; D gene: NA; clone size: NA; CDR3 protein: CASSQAEISYEQYF; CDR3 DNA: TGCGCCAGCAGCCAAGCGGAGATCTCCTACGAGCAGTACTTC
J gene: TRBJ2-1; V gene: TRBV18; D gene: NA; clone size: NA; CDR3 protein: CASSLFTGYEQFF; CDR3 DNA: TGTGCCAGCTCGCTTTTCACAGGTTATGAGCAGTTCTTC
J gene: TRBJ2-7; V gene: TRBV5-1; D gene: NA; clone size: NA; CDR3 protein: CASSLDSPYEQYF; CDR3 DNA: TGCGCCAGCAGCTTGGACAGTCCCTACGAGCAGTACTTC
J gene: TRBJ1-5; V gene: TRBV7-9; D gene: NA; clone size: NA; CDR3 protein: CASSFLHSNQPQHF; CDR3 DNA: TGTGCCAGCAGCTTTCTCCATAGCAATCAGCCCCAGCATTTT
J gene: TRBJ2-5; V gene: TRBV29-1; D gene: TRBD2; clone size: NA; CDR3 protein: CSVGPAGGETQYF; CDR3 DNA: TGCAGCGTTGGCCCAGCGGGGGGAGAGACCCAGTACTTC
J gene: TRBJ2-1; V gene: TRBV5-1; D gene: TRBD2; clone size: few; CDR3 protein: CASSLPGLAGGNEQFF; CDR3 DNA: TGCGCCAGCAGCTTACCCGGACTAGCGGGTGGGAATGAGCAGTTCTTC
J gene: TRBJ2-6; V gene: TRBV5-6; D gene: TRBD2; clone size: NA; CDR3 protein: CASSWRGAGANVLTF; CDR3 DNA: TGTGCCAGCAGCTGGCGGGGGGCTGGGGCCAACGTCCTGACTTTC